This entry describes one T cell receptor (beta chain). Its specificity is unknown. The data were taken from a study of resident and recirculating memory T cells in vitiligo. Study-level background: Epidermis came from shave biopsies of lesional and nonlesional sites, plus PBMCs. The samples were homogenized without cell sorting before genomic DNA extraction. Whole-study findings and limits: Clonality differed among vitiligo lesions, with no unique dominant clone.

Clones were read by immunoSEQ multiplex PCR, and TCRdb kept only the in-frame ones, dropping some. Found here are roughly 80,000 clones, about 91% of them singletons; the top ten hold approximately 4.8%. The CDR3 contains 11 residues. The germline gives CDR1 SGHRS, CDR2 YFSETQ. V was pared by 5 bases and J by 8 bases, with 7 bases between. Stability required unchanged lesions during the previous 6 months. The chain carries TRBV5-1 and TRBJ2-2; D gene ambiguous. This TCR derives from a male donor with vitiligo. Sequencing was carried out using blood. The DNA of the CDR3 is TGCGCCAGCAGAAGAGAGGGGGAGCTGTTTTTT. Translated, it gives CASRREGELFF.